Listed here is a single T cell receptor (beta chain). This clone was recorded many times. Its antigen specificity is not known. The sample holds no much larger clone one base away, and base qualities are not on file. Within the sample, other DNA sequences also encode this same CDR3. Library creation used the immunoSEQ multiplex PCR assay. As for the original processing: A statistical classification framework was built for diagnosing cytomegalovirus status from the catalog of TCR beta chain sequences. Not all clones reach the TCRdb copy of this immuneACCESS table, which keeps in-frame sequences only. Checked studies attribute under half of the gap to unresolved V genes and leave the rest unexplained. V and J calls and clone size follow that table, whereas D and trimming were derived from the DNA. Within this sample are fewer than 150,000 clones, with 86% of them counted one time only. Roughly 5% of the sample is in the top ten clones.

This sample was included in a study of cytomegalovirus exposure and HLA in healthy donors (TCRdb year 2017). In terms of the full investigation: The 500 to 800 repertoires of the first cohort and the approximately 130 validation repertoires were produced on the same platform, according to a later analysis. A separate validation cohort of 100 to 150 different subjects was used in addition to the 666-subject first cohort. The study was designed to test whether signatures of past pathogen exposure could be identified by cataloging public T cell receptors. To predict cytomegalovirus infection status, the study combined high-throughput TCR immunosequencing, statistical association of individual TCRs with disease status, and machine learning.

Including the terminal cysteine and phenylalanine, the CDR3 comprises 14 residues. Only CDR3 DNA remains: 42 bases, in frame from the first base. CDR1 and CDR2, per the germline V gene (reference sequence), are MNHEY and SMNVEV. Clipping removes 5 bases from V and 7 bases from J, with 7 as the unmatched junction base count. The investigation overall reported the following: In a later analysis, TCRs clustered in the first cohort were found to also tend to co-occur in the roughly 130 validation repertoires, with approximately 93% of cluster scores above 0. Across donors, most TCR sequences were observed very rarely, whereas some public TCRs were present in many individuals. All 120 repertoires were used to score co-occurrence in the validation cohort in a later analysis, because that analysis had no HLA typing for the cohort. It was suggested by the authors that the approach could potentially be generalized to other disease states and immunological phenotypes. In the study, about 150 TCR beta chains were listed as associated with cytomegalovirus. In both the original and validation cohorts, the classifier was reported to diagnose cytomegalovirus status with high specificity and sensitivity. Three of the identified cytomegalovirus-associated TCR beta chains were confirmed in vitro to be specific for cytomegalovirus antigens.

Donors formed part of the validation cohort, which comprised 120 subjects and was distinct from the first cohort of under 800 subjects. This receptor was taken from a man aged 18 to 30 in good health and CMV-seronegative. The chain uses TRBV27 and TRBJ1-5; the central 8 bases match TRBD1. Specimen: PBMCs. The bases are TGTGCCAGCAGTCCGACAGGGGTCGGGCAGCCCCAGCATTTT. Its protein reads: CASSPTGVGQPQHF.